The next 2 T cell receptor beta chains were all read from a single sample in a study of blood T cell repertoires in COVID-19. Measured with immunoSEQ multiplex PCR; TCRdb has only the in-frame clones, and not every one. Found here are about 150,000 clones, around 80% of them singletons; the top ten hold 16%. Sequenced input: peripheral blood. These receptor sequences come from a man aged 50 to 60 with acute or convalescent COVID-19.

This chain joins TRBV4-2 and TRBJ1-1, with 9 nucleotides matching TRBD1. V was pared by 6 bases and J by 4 bases, with 6 bases of the junction left unmatched. This CDR3 contains 14 residues. CDR1 is LGHNA and CDR2 is YNFKEQ in the germline V gene. The CDR3 region is CASRHRGPGTEAFF. CDR3 in DNA: TGTGCCAGCAGGCACAGGGGGCCTGGCACTGAAGCTTTCTTT.

This clone was seen many times. J is TRBJ1-3 and V is TRBV6-5, with 9 bases matching TRBD1. J was trimmed by 7 bases and V by 8 bases; bases with no gene match: 12. The CDR3 spans 15 residues. Germline loops: CDR1 MNHEY, CDR2 SVGAGI. The CDR3 DNA follows: TGTGCCAGCGGTAGGGACAGGGTTTCTTCCAACACCATATATTTT. The encoded protein is CASGRDRVSSNTIYF.